This TCR beta chain originates from a study of T cell changes during pregnancy in multiple sclerosis. J was trimmed by 4 bases and V by 0 bases; bases with no gene match: 15. There are 19 residues in the CDR3. Data came from immunoSEQ multiplex PCR; TCRdb stores just in-frame clones and leaves some out. Among just under 95,000 clones listed, almost 95% were seen once. The input for sequencing was peripheral blood, taken in the first trimester of pregnancy. The chain carries TRBV23-1 and TRBJ1-1, with 9 positions matching TRBD1. TRBV23-1 is treated as an ORF (open reading frame) with a function not yet certain. This TCR derives from a female donor with multiple sclerosis, enrolled in a pregnancy study. CDR3 loop: CASSQSSRGQGGLGTEAFF. Here the CDR3 DNA reads TGCGCCAGCAGTCAATCGTCCCGGGGACAGGGTGGCCTGGGCACTGAAGCTTTCTTT.